Below, 25 T cell receptor beta chains from the same sample are listed, as sequenced in a study of OX40 agonist ivuxolimab in advanced cancers. Assay: immunoSEQ multiplex PCR; the TCRdb copy retains only in-frame clones and omits some. The sample lists about 35,000 clones; about four fifths were seen once. The sample here was CD4+ or CD8+ T cells sorted from blood, taken in a trial of the OX40 agonist ivuxolimab. These receptors were taken from an adult with an advanced solid tumor such as melanoma, head and neck, liver or kidney cancer.

V is TRBV7-8 and J is TRBJ2-3; TRBD2 is a possible D gene (6 bases). V was shortened by 2 bases and J by 5 bases, with 8 bases between the two germline ends. CDR3 length: 13 amino acids. The germline V gene encodes CDR1 SGHVS and CDR2 FQNEAQ. CDR3 region: CASSLKTRDTQYF. In nucleotides, the CDR3 is TGTGCCAGCAGCTTAAAGACTAGAGATACGCAGTATTTT.

V is TRBV6-4 and J is TRBJ2-2; no definite D call. The V and J ends lost 3 bases and 1 base respectively, with 3 bases between them. Germline lookup yields CDR1 MRHNA and CDR2 SNTAGT. This CDR3 is built from 13 residues. The CDR3 loop reads CASSELNTGELFF. In nucleotides, the CDR3 is TGTGCCAGCAGTGAATTGAACACCGGGGAGCTGTTTTTT.

This clone was detected a few times. V and J are TRBV6-1 and TRBJ1-6; D possibly corresponds to TRBD1 (5 bases). The CDR3 loop spans 16 amino acids. Germline V gene data show CDR1 as MNHNS and CDR2 as SASEGT. The V end was cut by 3 bases, the J end by 7 bases, with 16 bases between. CDR3 sequence: CASSEFSGTGNSPLHF. The CDR3 DNA follows: TGTGCCAGCAGTGAGTTTTCCGGGACCGGGAATTCACCCCTCCACTTT.

The chain recombines TRBV5-1 with TRBJ1-3; the D gene is possibly TRBD1 (5 bases). Deletions cut 4 bases from V and 0 bases from J, with 11 bases between. This CDR3 region has 15 residues. In germline, CDR1 is SGHRS, CDR2 YFSETQ. Here the CDR3 DNA reads TGCGCCAGCAGCAGAGGGGTCCACTCTGGAAACACCATATATTTT. Encoded protein: CASSRGVHSGNTIYF. Full variable domain (missing parts from reference TRBV5-1 and TRBJ1-3): KAGVTQTPRYLIKTRGQQVTLSCSPISGHRSVSWYQQTPGQGLQFLFEYFSETQRNKGNFPGRFSGRQFSNSRSEMNVSTLELGDSALYLCASSRGVHSGNTIYFGEGSWLTVV.

The genes are TRBV21-1 and TRBJ2-3. TRBV21-1 is a pseudogene segment. This CDR3 has 11 residues. CDR3 in DNA: TGTGCCAGCGATTCCACAGATACGCAGTATTTT. Amino acids: CASDSTDTQYF.

The chain employs TRBV11-2 and TRBJ2-3; 7 bases match TRBD2. CDR3 size: 13 residues. V shed 5 bases, J shed 9 bases, and the junction held 8 bases outside the gene matches. Germline CDR1 reads SGHAT; CDR2 reads FQNNGV. CDR3 DNA sequence: TGTGCCAGCAGCGGGGGGGGTAGTGGGACGCAGTATTTT. Translated, it gives CASSGGGSGTQYF.

This chain links TRBV30 with TRBJ1-5; 10 nucleotides match TRBD1. J was trimmed by 5 bases and V by 0 bases; bases with no gene match: 4. The CDR3 has 15 amino acids. Germline V gene data show CDR1 as GTSNPN and CDR2 as SVGIG (reference sequence). In DNA form, the CDR3 reads TGTGCCTGGAGTGTAGAGGGACAGGGGTATCAGCCCCAGCATTTT. Translation gives CAWSVEGQGYQPQHF.

The chain couples TRBV10-2 to TRBJ2-1; 9 nucleotides line up with TRBD1. Germline assignment: CDR1 WSHSY and CDR2 SAAADI. Trimming cost V 5 bases and J 5 bases; bases outside gene matches: 7. This CDR3 comprises 15 residues. The CDR3 loop reads CASSNPGTGHNEQFF. In DNA, the CDR3 is TGCGCCAGCAGTAACCCCGGGACAGGGCACAATGAGCAGTTCTTC.

This clone was picked up a small number of times. The rearrangement uses TRBV6-5 and TRBJ2-3; D call uncertain. Trimming left V 2 bases short and J 5 bases short, with 8 bases between. The germline CDR1 and CDR2 sequences are MNHEY and SVGAGI. CDR3 size: 13 residues. In DNA form, the CDR3 reads TGTGCCAGCAGTTACGATCTGCGAGATACGCAGTATTTT. As protein: CASSYDLRDTQYF.

The genes are TRBV5-6 and TRBJ2-2; 11 bases are a match to TRBD2. Germline trimming cut 2 bases from V and 5 bases from J; bases unmatched to any gene: 8. Germline lookup yields CDR1 SGHDT and CDR2 YYEEEE. This CDR3 spans 17 amino acids. For the CDR3, the DNA is TGTGCCAGCAGCTTTCTGCCGACTAGCGGGGTGACCGGGGAGCTGTTTTTT. The encoded protein is CASSFLPTSGVTGELFF.

This clone was recorded once. V and J are TRBV4-2 and TRBJ2-5; no definite D call. Germline CDR1 reads LGHNA; CDR2 reads YNFKEQ. Trimming shortened V by 0 bases and J by 5 bases, and 7 bases separated the two germline ends. The CDR3 totals 13 residues. CDR3 bases: TGTGCCAGCAGCCAAGAAGTCGCCGAGACCCAGTACTTC. It codes for CASSQEVAETQYF.

This clone was seen just once. The chain uses TRBV7-9 and TRBJ2-1; D is ambiguous. The germline V gene has CDR1 SEHNR and CDR2 FQNEAQ (reference sequence). This CDR3 has 13 amino acids. V was cut by 3 bases and J by 7 bases, with 10 bases left in between. The CDR3 region has the DNA TGTGCCAGCAGCTTTGACGGTGGGAATGAGCAGTTCTTC. Encoded protein: CASSFDGGNEQFF.

The chain joins TRBV28 to TRBJ1-6; D may be TRBD1 (5 bases). Germline V gene sequence: CDR1 MDHEN, CDR2 SYDVKM. V was pared by 2 bases and J by 5 bases, with 13 bases between. CDR3 size: 16 residues. The CDR3 nucleotides are TGTGCCAGCAGTTTAGCCGTGGGCAGGGATAATTCACCCCTCCACTTT. Protein product: CASSLAVGRDNSPLHF.

CDR3 nucleotide sequence: TGTGCCAGCGGGTCCTGGGAGGGCGCGATTAGTTTCTTT. Amino acids: CASGSWEGAISFF. The rearrangement uses TRBV28 and TRBJ1-1; the D is unclear. V gave up 8 bases and J gave up 13 bases, with 23 bases separating them. This CDR3 is built from 13 residues. Germline values: CDR1 MDHEN, CDR2 SYDVKM.

The chain employs TRBV4-2 and TRBJ1-2, with D unclear. V dropped 0 bases and J dropped 4 bases, with 6 bases sitting between them. The CDR3 has 13 amino acids. CDR1 is LGHNA and CDR2 is YNFKEQ in the germline V gene. This CDR3 is CASSQEASYGYTF. Here the CDR3 DNA reads TGTGCCAGCAGCCAAGAGGCCAGCTATGGCTACACCTTC.

This chain joins TRBV5-1 and TRBJ2-5; D ambiguous. The CDR3 has 13 amino acids. V shed 2 bases and J shed 5 bases, with 10 bases lying between them. Germline V gives CDR1 SGHRS, CDR2 YFSETQ. The chain's CDR3 is CASSFSAEETQYF. As DNA, the CDR3 is TGCGCCAGCAGCTTTTCCGCCGAGGAGACCCAGTACTTC.

The genes are TRBV19 and TRBJ1-3; a possible D gene is TRBD1 (6 bases). Germline CDR1 is LNHDA and CDR2 is SQIVND (reference sequence). The CDR3 spans 16 residues. V shed 5 bases and J shed 5 bases, with 19 bases lying between them. In DNA form, the CDR3 reads TGTGCCAGTAGTGCCCCACAGGGTCTCTTTCGAAACACCATATATTTT. This translates into CASSAPQGLFRNTIYF. The full variable domain, completed using reference TRBV19 and TRBJ1-3, is DGGITQSPKYLFRKEGQNVTLSCEQNLNHDAMYWYRQDPGQGLRLIYYSQIVNDFQKGDIAEGYSVSREKKESFPLTVTSAQKNPTAFYLCASSAPQGLFRNTIYFGEGSWLTVV.

The chain recombines TRBV6-5 with TRBJ1-1; D remains unclear. Germline V CDR1 and CDR2: MNHEY, SVGAGI. The CDR3 consists of 15 residues. Trimming left V 2 bases short and J 4 bases short, with 14 bases between. CDR3 region: CASSYRFSLSTEAFF. CDR3 sequence (DNA): TGTGCCAGCAGTTACCGCTTCTCCCTGAGCACTGAAGCTTTCTTT.

V usage is TRBV7-8 and J usage is TRBJ2-1, with 9 bases fitting TRBD1. The CDR3 is made up of 16 amino acids. V dropped 5 bases and J dropped 6; count of bases not matched to a gene: 11. Germline values: CDR1 SGHVS, CDR2 FQNEAQ. The CDR3 protein is CASSPQTTGGRNEQFF. Written as DNA, the CDR3 is TGTGCCAGCAGCCCACAGACGACAGGGGGGCGCAATGAGCAGTTCTTC. Full variable domain (remainder filled in from reference TRBV7-8 and TRBJ2-1): GAGVSQSPRYKVAKRGQDVALRCDPISGHVSLFWYQQALGQGPEFLTYFQNEAQLDKSGLPSDRFFAERPEGSVSTLKIQRTQQEDSAVYLCASSPQTTGGRNEQFFGPGTRLTVL.

The chain recombines TRBV28 with TRBJ2-5; D is ambiguous. Trimming took off 1 base at V and 4 bases at J, with 7 bases between the two ends. The germline gives CDR1 MDHEN, CDR2 SYDVKM. CDR3 size: 13 residues. This CDR3 is CASSLFNRETQYF. In DNA form, the CDR3 reads TGTGCCAGCAGTTTATTTAACAGAGAGACCCAGTACTTC.

The J gene is TRBJ2-2, the V gene TRBV11-3, with D hard to call. The V end was cut by 0 bases, the J end by 2 bases, with 7 bases between. The germline CDR1 and CDR2 sequences are SGHNT and YENEEA. The CDR3 is made up of 15 amino acids. DNA of the CDR3: TGTGCCAGCAGCTTAGATCGGGCCAACACCGGGGAGCTGTTTTTT. Translated: CASSLDRANTGELFF. Together with reference TRBV11-3 and TRBJ2-2, the CDR3 gives the full variable domain: EAGVVQSPRYKIIEKKQPVAFWCNPISGHNTLYWYLQNLGQGPELLIRYENEEAVDDSQLPKDRFSAERLKGVDSTLKIQPAELGDSAVYLCASSLDRANTGELFFGEGSRLTVL.

The chain is built from TRBV11-2 and TRBJ1-2, with D uncertain. The CDR3 is 12 residues long. Trimming shortened V by 5 bases and J by 8 bases, and 12 bases separated the two germline ends. Germline-derived CDR1 and CDR2 are SGHAT and FQNNGV. The CDR3 spells CASSRGPGGYTF. The DNA for the CDR3 is TGTGCCAGCAGCCGCGGACCGGGAGGCTACACCTTC.

V and J are TRBV5-1 and TRBJ2-2, with no clear D. CDR1 SGHRS and CDR2 YFSETQ come from the germline V gene. There are 15 residues in the CDR3. V shed 5 bases and J shed 1 base, with 12 bases lying between them. In nucleotides, the CDR3 is TGCGCCAGCAGTTCGAGGCTGAGGAACACCGGGGAGCTGTTTTTT. It yields the protein CASSSRLRNTGELFF.

The chain joins TRBV7-2 to TRBJ2-7, with no clear D. This CDR3 is 14 amino acids long. The V and J ends lost 4 bases and 0 bases respectively, with 10 bases between them. Looked up from germline, CDR1 is SGHTA and CDR2 is FQGNSA. CDR3 in amino acids: CASSSRRSSYEQYF. The DNA for the CDR3 is TGTGCCAGCAGCTCCCGGCGGAGCTCCTACGAGCAGTACTTC.

This clone was seen a handful of times. The sample carries other DNA sequences with the same CDR3. The CDR3 loop is CASSARQKSYEQYV. CDR3 nucleotides: TGTGCCAGCAGTGCCCGACAGAAATCCTACGAGCAGTACGTC. V gene TRBV25-1 combines with J gene TRBJ2-7, with D perhaps matching TRBD1 (5 bases). With 4 bases removed from V and 1 base from J, the gap between germline ends came to 11 bases. The CDR3 has 14 amino acids. Germline V gene lookup returns CDR1 MGHDK and CDR2 SYGVNS.